The 5 T cell receptor beta chains presented below share a single source sample, sequenced in a study of T cells in Graves' hyperthyroidism and ophthalmopathy. TCR beta CDR3 region amplification was performed from RNA transcripts. The HTBI primer set served for first-round RT-PCR of the TCR CDR3. Using its own MiXCR run on the multiplex PCR reads, TCRdb lists one record per CDR3 protein. This sample has 350,000 or so distinct CDR3 sequences, with roughly a sixth found just once. Sample: blood. Receptors were obtained from a woman aged 25 to 39 with Graves' hyperthyroidism that later progressed to Graves' ophthalmopathy.

V usage is TRBV2 and J usage is TRBJ2-7; TRBD1 matches 8 bases. V lost 10 bases and J lost 4; bases outside the gene matches: 12. The CDR3 has 14 residues. Germline CDR1 reads SNHLY; CDR2 reads FYNNEI. DNA of the CDR3: TGTGCCACCCAACTAGGACAGGGAGATTACGAGCAGTACTTC. Its translation: CATQLGQGDYEQYF.

This clonotype occurred many times. The chain couples TRBV20-1 to TRBJ1-2; no firm D call. Trimming left V 6 bases short and J 1 base short, with 15 bases between. The germline gives CDR1 DFQATT, CDR2 SNEGSKA (reference sequence). This CDR3 is 14 amino acids long. CDR3 nucleotide sequence: TGCAGTGCATCCGGAGAACAGCATAACTATGGCTACACCTTC. It codes for CSASGEQHNYGYTF.

This clonotype was detected ten times or more. This chain joins TRBV2 and TRBJ1-5; 7 bases fit TRBD1. Germline V gives CDR1 SNHLY, CDR2 FYNNEI. CDR3 length equals 17 residues. After removal of 3 bases from V and 0 bases from J, the junction contained 8 bases not matched to a gene. The CDR3: CASSEVGRGRSNQPQHF. The CDR3 DNA sequence: TGTGCCAGCAGTGAGGTCGGAAGGGGGCGTAGCAATCAGCCCCAGCATTTT.

This clonotype came up many times. V and J are TRBV20-1 and TRBJ1-5; D unclear. The CDR3 covers 15 residues. With 2 bases removed from V and 1 base from J, the gap between germline ends came to 12 bases. Germline loops: CDR1 DFQATT, CDR2 SNEGSKA (reference sequence). The CDR3 DNA sequence: TGCAGTGCTAGATCCACAGTTACAAGCAATCAGCCCCAGCATTTT. Amino acids: CSARSTVTSNQPQHF.

This chain connects TRBV10-3 to TRBJ1-5, with unresolved D. Between the trimmed V and J ends, which lost 5 bases and 3 bases, there was a span of 8 bases. This CDR3 is 13 amino acids long. From germline, CDR1 is ENHRY and CDR2 SYGVKD. The CDR3 DNA is TGTGCCATCAGTATAGACACCAATCAGCCCCAGCATTTT. Translating it yields CAISIDTNQPQHF.